These 29 T cell receptor beta chains were sequenced from one sample in a study of blood T cell repertoires in COVID-19 (dated by TCRdb to about 2020). Preparation of the library involved the immunoSEQ multiplex PCR assay. Not all clones reach the TCRdb copy of this immuneACCESS table, which keeps in-frame sequences only. Checked studies attribute under half of the gap to unresolved V genes and leave the rest unexplained. This sample comprises 150,000 to 200,000 clones, 81% of them detected only once. Approximately 10% of the sample belongs to the ten largest clones. Sequencing input: peripheral blood. These receptor sequences come from a human donor in a cohort sampled during active COVID-19.

V usage is TRBV6-2 or TRBV6-3 and J usage is TRBJ1-5, with D maybe TRBD1 (5 bases). V shed 6 bases and J shed 7 bases, with 13 bases lying between them. The CDR3 contains 13 residues. Germline loops: CDR1 MNHEY, CDR2 SVGEGT. The CDR3 nucleotides are TGTGCCAGCAGCCCGGCGGGGGAACAGCCCCAGCATTTT. Translated, it gives CASSPAGEQPQHF.

The genes are TRBV24-1 and TRBJ2-2, with D unclear. Germline V gene lookup returns CDR1 KGHDR and CDR2 SFDVKD. Trimming pared 2 bases from V and 1 base from J, leaving 10 bases between. This CDR3 has 16 amino acids. The CDR3 DNA sequence: TGTGCCACCAGTGATTGGTCGGAGCTGAACACCGGGGAGCTGTTTTTT. Translating it yields CATSDWSELNTGELFF.

The V call is TRBV28, the J call TRBJ2-3; 7 nucleotides align to TRBD1. V lost 5 bases to trimming and J lost 0 bases; unmatched junction nucleotides: 5. This CDR3 has 15 amino acids. Germline loops: CDR1 MDHEN, CDR2 SYDVKM. CDR3 amino acids: CASSPPGQSTDTQYF. In DNA, the CDR3 is TGTGCCAGCAGTCCCCCGGGACAGAGCACAGATACGCAGTATTTT.

V and J are TRBV2 and TRBJ2-7; D is possibly TRBD1 (6 bases). CDR3 length: 14 residues. In germline, CDR1 is SNHLY, CDR2 FYNNEI. Trimming removed 6 bases at V and 1 base at J, with 13 bases between. In DNA, the CDR3 is TGTGCCAGCAGGACACAGGGTGGTTCCTACGAGCAGTACTTC. This codes for CASRTQGGSYEQYF.

The rearrangement uses TRBV19 and TRBJ1-5; 8 bases map to TRBD1. J was trimmed by 1 base and V by 0 bases; bases with no gene match: 8. From germline, CDR1 is LNHDA and CDR2 SQIVND (reference sequence). CDR3 size: 18 residues. CDR3 amino acids: CASSIDRTGTASNQPQHF. The CDR3 nucleotides are TGTGCCAGTAGTATAGACAGGACAGGGACTGCGAGCAATCAGCCCCAGCATTTT. Complete variable domain (other parts from reference TRBV19 and TRBJ1-5): DGGITQSPKYLFRKEGQNVTLSCEQNLNHDAMYWYRQDPGQGLRLIYYSQIVNDFQKGDIAEGYSVSREKKESFPLTVTSAQKNPTAFYLCASSIDRTGTASNQPQHFGDGTRLSIL.

The J gene is TRBJ2-4, the V gene TRBV6-2 or TRBV6-3; TRBD1 might be the D (6 bases). Germline V CDR1 and CDR2: MNHEY, SVGEGT. This CDR3 comprises 16 residues. V lost 2 bases and J lost 0, with 11 bases in between. The CDR3 here is CASSYGRDIAKNIQYF. The DNA of the CDR3 is TGTGCCAGCAGTTACGGCAGGGACATAGCCAAAAACATTCAGTACTTC.

The rearrangement joins TRBV30 to TRBJ2-3; TRBD1 aligns across 9 bases. Germline trimming cut 0 bases from V and 8 bases from J; bases unmatched to any gene: 9. Germline lookup yields CDR1 GTSNPN and CDR2 SVGIG (reference sequence). The CDR3 consists of 15 residues. CDR3 amino acids: CAWSVRGTGRLTQYF. The DNA for the CDR3 is TGTGCCTGGAGTGTACGGGGGACAGGGCGCCTTACGCAGTATTTT.

V and J are TRBV29-1 and TRBJ2-5; D perhaps matches TRBD2 (5 bases). CDR1 and CDR2 from the germline V gene are SQVTM and ANQGSEA. V was shortened by 7 bases and J by 3 bases, with 12 bases between the two germline ends. This CDR3 has 12 amino acids. For the CDR3, the DNA is TGCAGCGGTCTGAGCGGAGAAGAGACCCAGTACTTC. It is translated as CSGLSGEETQYF.

The rearrangement uses TRBV11-3 and TRBJ2-1, with 8 bases fitting TRBD2. From germline, CDR1 is SGHNT and CDR2 YENEEA. After removal of 6 bases from V and 4 bases from J, the junction contained 5 bases not matched to a gene. There are 14 residues in the CDR3. The CDR3 loop reads CASSKSGGYNEQFF. CDR3 nucleotides: TGTGCCAGCAGTAAAAGCGGGGGATACAATGAGCAGTTCTTC.

Written as DNA, the CDR3 is TGTGCCAGTTCTGGACTAGGGAGATGGGTCGAGCAGTACTTC. Its protein is CASSGLGRWVEQYF. The rearrangement links TRBV19 to TRBJ2-7; 7 bases line up with TRBD2. V trimming: 8 bases; J trimming: 6 bases; junction bases outside the gene matches: 13. The length of the CDR3 is 14 residues. Germline CDR1 is LNHDA and CDR2 is SQIVND (reference sequence).

CDR3 amino acids: CASSQRGRGTDTQYF. CDR3 bases: TGTGCCAGCAGCCAGCGGGGGCGTGGCACAGATACGCAGTATTTT. This chain joins TRBV14 and TRBJ2-3, with D maybe TRBD2 (7 bases). Germline V gene lookup returns CDR1 SGHDN and CDR2 FVKESK. V gave up 3 bases and J gave up 1 base, with 11 bases separating them. The CDR3 consists of 15 residues.

The CDR3 loop reads CASSPGTSRNTGELFF. The CDR3 DNA reads as TGTGCCAGCAGCCCCGGGACTAGCAGGAACACCGGGGAGCTGTTTTTT. This rearrangement joins TRBV5-4 to TRBJ2-2; 9 bases match TRBD2. Germline loops: CDR1 SGHNT, CDR2 YYREEE (reference sequence). The CDR3 has 16 residues. Unmatched junction bases numbered 5, after V lost 4 bases and J lost 1 base.

V usage is TRBV7-2 and J usage is TRBJ2-6; 8 bases fit TRBD2. CDR1 and CDR2 from the germline V gene are SGHTA and FQGNSA. The trim removed 2 bases at V and 1 base at J, leaving 4 bases unmatched. The CDR3 covers 17 residues. CDR3 sequence: CASSLFPSGSGANVLTF. For the CDR3, the DNA is TGTGCCAGCAGCTTATTTCCTAGCGGGTCTGGGGCCAACGTCCTGACTTTC.

This chain connects TRBV14 to TRBJ2-5; D possibly corresponds to TRBD2 (5 bases). Germline-derived CDR1 and CDR2 are SGHDN and FVKESK. Trimming cost V 0 bases and J 3 bases, with 23 bases left between them. The CDR3 is made up of 19 amino acids. Written as DNA, the CDR3 is TGTGCCAGCAGCCAAGAGAACCCGCGCTGGAGGAGCTTGAAAGAGACCCAGTACTTC. It yields the protein CASSQENPRWRSLKETQYF.

V gene TRBV4-2 combines with J gene TRBJ1-5, with 7 bases matching TRBD1. CDR1 is LGHNA and CDR2 is YNFKEQ in the germline V gene. The CDR3 is 14 residues long. J gave up 4 bases and V 2 bases, and 2 bases lay outside the gene matches. CDR3 sequence: CASSQTGENQPQHF. DNA for the CDR3: TGTGCCAGCAGCCAAACAGGGGAAAATCAGCCCCAGCATTTT.

V usage is TRBV7-9 and J usage is TRBJ2-1; D gene ambiguous. The V end was cut by 8 bases, the J end by 10 bases, with 15 bases between. Germline V gene sequence: CDR1 SEHNR, CDR2 FQNEAQ (reference sequence). CDR3 length: 12 residues. The CDR3 protein is CASRAGSWEQFF. CDR3 DNA: TGTGCCAGCCGCGCAGGATCCTGGGAGCAGTTCTTC.

The rearrangement joins TRBV29-1 to TRBJ2-5; D is perhaps TRBD2 (5 bases). The CDR3 runs 12 residues. Germline V gene lookup returns CDR1 SQVTM and CDR2 ANQGSEA. V dropped 4 bases and J dropped 5 bases, with 11 bases sitting between them. The CDR3 DNA reads TGCAGCGTTGGCGCAAGGAGGGAGACCCAGTACTTC. This sequence encodes CSVGARRETQYF.

The chain employs TRBV11-2 and TRBJ2-3, with 10 bases that match TRBD2. The CDR3 consists of 15 residues. The ends lost 5 bases at V and 6 bases at J; junction bases unmatched: 8. CDR1 is SGHAT, CDR2 FQNNGV, per germline. CDR3 sequence: CASSPLAGAWDTQYF. The CDR3 nucleotides read TGTGCCAGCAGCCCGCTAGCGGGGGCCTGGGATACGCAGTATTTT.

The V call is TRBV19, the J call TRBJ1-1; 7 bases are shared with TRBD1. V shed 5 bases and J 4 bases; nucleotides not matched to a gene: 10. Germline V gene lookup returns CDR1 LNHDA and CDR2 SQIVND (reference sequence). The CDR3 extends over 15 amino acids. The CDR3 loop reads CASSPQTGRGTEAFF. The CDR3 region has the DNA TGTGCCAGTAGTCCCCAGACAGGGCGGGGCACTGAAGCTTTCTTT.

V usage is TRBV7-8 and J usage is TRBJ1-1; 9 nucleotides agree with TRBD1. The CDR3 has 15 amino acids. Trimming removed 4 bases from V and 5 bases from J; junction bases left unmatched: 8. CDR1 and CDR2 (germline): SGHVS, FQNEAQ. CDR3 residues: CASSSRTGVGTEAFF. DNA of the CDR3: TGTGCCAGCAGCTCCAGGACAGGGGTGGGTACTGAAGCTTTCTTT.

The J gene is TRBJ2-1, the V gene TRBV30; TRBD2 matches at 14 bases. The CDR3 runs to 15 residues. The germline gives CDR1 GTSNPN, CDR2 SVGIG (reference sequence). Germline trimming cut 3 bases from V and 6 bases from J; bases unmatched to any gene: 4. CDR3 coding DNA: TGTGCCTGGAGGGGACTAGCGGGGGTCACCAATGAGCAGTTCTTC. It translates to CAWRGLAGVTNEQFF.

Comment on this clone: Germline and junction disagree at one end, which may indicate a read error. V and J are TRBV5-1 and TRBJ2-7; 9 bases are shared with TRBD2. Germline V CDR1 and CDR2: SGHRS, YFSETQ. The CDR3 spans 15 residues. The CDR3 loop is CASSWPGTSSHEQYF. CDR3 nucleotide sequence: TGCGCCAGCAGCTGGCCCGGGACTAGCTCCCACGAGCAGTACTTC.

This clone appeared a single time. This chain links TRBV7-3 with TRBJ2-1, with 7 bases aligning to TRBD2. The CDR3 runs to 16 residues. Germline trimming cut 4 bases from V and 2 bases from J; bases unmatched to any gene: 8. In germline, CDR1 is SGHTA, CDR2 FQGTGA. The CDR3 spells CASSSRSGRTYNEQFF. The CDR3 nucleotides read TGTGCCAGCAGCTCCAGGTCCGGGAGGACCTACAATGAGCAGTTCTTC.

The rearrangement joins TRBV18 to TRBJ1-2, with 7 positions matching TRBD1. The CDR3 runs to 15 residues. Trimming removed 4 bases from V and 4 bases from J; junction bases left unmatched: 9. Germline V gene data show CDR1 as KGHSH and CDR2 as LQKENI. The CDR3 DNA sequence: TGTGCCAGCTCACTCAACCAGGGGGAAATCTATGGCTACACCTTC. This translates into CASSLNQGEIYGYTF.

This clone occurred a few times. V is TRBV18 and J is TRBJ1-1; TRBD1 might be the D (6 bases). Germline V gene sequence: CDR1 KGHSH, CDR2 LQKENI. CDR3 length: 15 amino acids. Trimming stripped 3 bases from V and 2 bases from J, with 13 bases between. The DNA of the CDR3 is TGTGCCAGCTCACCCCAGACAGGCGATAACACTGAAGCTTTCTTT. It specifies CASSPQTGDNTEAFF.

This clone turned up a few times. The chain has TRBV12-1 and TRBJ2-5; the listed D gene, TRBD1, was not tested against the DNA. TRBV12-1 is annotated as a pseudogene. CDR3 length equals 14 residues. CDR3 amino acids: CASSLYRVGETQYF. The CDR3 bases are TGTGCCAGCAGCTTGTACAGGGTGGGTGAGACCCAGTACTTC.

This chain uses TRBV5-6 with TRBJ2-7, with D perhaps matching TRBD1 (5 bases). This CDR3 region has 15 residues. Germline lookup yields CDR1 SGHDT and CDR2 YYEEEE. With 2 bases removed from V and 4 bases from J, the gap between germline ends came to 16 bases. DNA of the CDR3: TGTGCCAGCAGCTTACATCCGGACACCCAATACGAGCAGTACTTC. It encodes CASSLHPDTQYEQYF.

This sequence joins TRBV6-5 and TRBJ2-5; the match to TRBD2 covers 8 bases. The J segment lost 4 bases and the V segment lost 2 bases, leaving 6 bases of the junction unmatched. The CDR3 runs 15 residues. CDR1 is MNHEY, CDR2 SVGAGI, per germline. In DNA form, the CDR3 reads TGTGCCAGCAGTTACGGGGTAGCGGGAAGAGAGACCCAGTACTTC. Protein product: CASSYGVAGRETQYF.

This chain links TRBV11-2 with TRBJ2-7, with D perhaps TRBD2 (5 bases). CDR3 length: 15 amino acids. Trimming stripped 4 bases from V and 2 bases from J, with 15 bases between. CDR1 is SGHAT, CDR2 FQNNGV, per germline. In DNA, the CDR3 is TGTGCCAGCAGCTCCCTGCGGGCGGTCACCTACGAGCAGTACTTC. Translated, it gives CASSSLRAVTYEQYF.